This TCR beta chain was retrieved from a study of shared clonotypes between healthy human individuals. The study, taken as a whole, reports: Larger estimated richness was generally seen in naive subsets than in memory subsets.

A word on this clone: The antigen is unknown.

Only in-frame clones appear in the TCRdb table, and some are missing; sequencing was by immunoSEQ multiplex PCR. This repertoire shows approximately 2,300,000 clones, 80% to 95% found once; its top ten account for approximately 0.39%. Unmatched junction bases numbered 10, after V lost 8 bases and J lost 4 bases. Germline V lookup: CDR1 SGHTA, CDR2 FQGTGA. The length of the CDR3 is 16 residues. The V gene is TRBV7-3, the J gene TRBJ2-3; TRBD2 matches at 12 bases. Input material: naive CD4+ T cells from PBMCs. This sample's subset: CD45RA+ positively selected. The TCR was taken from a man aged 18 to 35 in good health. Some clones in this sample may be carry-over from other donors' samples. This CDR3 reads CASSLTSGSRSDTQYF. The CDR3 nucleotides read TGTGCCAGCTCGTTGACTAGCGGGAGCCGATCAGATACGCAGTATTTT.